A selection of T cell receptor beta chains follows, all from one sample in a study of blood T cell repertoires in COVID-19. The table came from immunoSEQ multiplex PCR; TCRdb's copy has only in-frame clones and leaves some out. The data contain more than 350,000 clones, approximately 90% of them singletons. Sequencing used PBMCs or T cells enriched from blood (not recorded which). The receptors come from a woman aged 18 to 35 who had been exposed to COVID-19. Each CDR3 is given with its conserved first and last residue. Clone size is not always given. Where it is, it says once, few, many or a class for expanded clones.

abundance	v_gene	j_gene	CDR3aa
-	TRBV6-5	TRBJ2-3	CASRISRELSDTQYF
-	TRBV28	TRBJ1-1	CASIPVRNTEAFF
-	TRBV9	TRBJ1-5	CASSVGDSTYQPQHF
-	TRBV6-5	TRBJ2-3	CASSYAGSLGDTQYF
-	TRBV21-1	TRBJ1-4	CASSNPGFGYEKLFF
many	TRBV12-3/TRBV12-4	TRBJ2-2	CASKHGYTGELFF
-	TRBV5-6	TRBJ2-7	CASSFWDREGQYF
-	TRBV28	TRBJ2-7	CASSPGDYEQYF
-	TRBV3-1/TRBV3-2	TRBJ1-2	CASSQAGPFYGYTF
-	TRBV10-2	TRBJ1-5	CASSESGTGGSNQPQHF
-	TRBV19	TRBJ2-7	CASSNREGNEQYF